This T cell receptor (beta chain) was obtained from a study of T-cell reconstitution after alpha-beta-depleted transplantation in children. Findings and caveats of the study: Two months or so post-transplant, alpha-beta T cells reportedly derived from several hundred expanded graft clones.

Unique molecular identifiers tagged the TCRbeta library. A single record per CDR3 protein comes from TCRdb applying MiXCR to the PCR reads. The sample shows 550,000 to 800,000 distinct CDR3 sequences, 10% to 15% of them seen only once. A note on this clonotype: Its antigen remains unknown.

The length of the CDR3 is 18 residues. Trimming removed 1 base from V and 3 bases from J, with 23 bases in between. Germline V CDR1 and CDR2: SGHRS, YFSETQ. The clonotype comes from a girl aged 2-10 years with congenital amegakaryocytic thrombocytopenia, due to receive a stem cell transplant. The chain combines TRBV5-1 with TRBJ2-7, with D maybe TRBD1 (6 bases). The sample consisted of PBMCs, taken before TCRalphabeta/CD19-depleted stem cell transplant. The CDR3, as DNA: TGCGCCAGCAGCTTGAATCCCATCGGACAGTTCACAAACTACGAGCAGTACTTC. Translation gives CASSLNPIGQFTNYEQYF.